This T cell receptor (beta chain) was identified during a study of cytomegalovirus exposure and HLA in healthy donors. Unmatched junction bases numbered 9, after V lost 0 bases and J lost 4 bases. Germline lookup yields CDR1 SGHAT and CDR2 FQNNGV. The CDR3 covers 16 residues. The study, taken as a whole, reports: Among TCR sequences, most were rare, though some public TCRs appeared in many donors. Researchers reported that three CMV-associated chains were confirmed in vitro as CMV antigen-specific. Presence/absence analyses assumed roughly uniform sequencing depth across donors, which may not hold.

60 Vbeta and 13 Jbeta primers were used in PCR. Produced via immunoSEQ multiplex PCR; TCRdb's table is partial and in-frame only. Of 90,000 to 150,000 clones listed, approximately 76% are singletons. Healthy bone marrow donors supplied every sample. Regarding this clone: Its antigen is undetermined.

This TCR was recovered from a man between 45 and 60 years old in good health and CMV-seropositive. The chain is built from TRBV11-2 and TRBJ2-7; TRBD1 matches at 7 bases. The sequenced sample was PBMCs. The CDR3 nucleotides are TGTGCCAGCAGCTTAGATTTAACAGGGGAATGGTACGAGCAGTACTTC. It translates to CASSLDLTGEWYEQYF.